Sequencing of this T cell receptor (beta chain) was carried out in a study of blood T cell repertoires in COVID-19. In the study overall: Samples taken during acute and convalescent COVID-19 were collected in the United States, Italy and Spain. T cells, B-cell-depleted T cells, or PBMCs supplied cDNA or gDNA.

Original processing methods: For nucleated cells, counts were estimated from reference gene primer amplification. Method: immunoSEQ multiplex PCR; TCRdb's copy keeps in-frame clones and lacks some. For V, J and clone size, that table is used; D and trimming come from the DNA. The table shows over 95,000 clones, with 79% occurring only once. The specimen sequenced was peripheral blood. The TCR originated in a woman of 80 years or more with active or convalescent COVID-19.

The CDR3 DNA follows: TGTGCCAGCAGCTCGGACGGACGGGGGGATACGCAGTATTTT. It is translated as CASSSDGRGDTQYF. This chain links TRBV2 with TRBJ2-3; D might be TRBD2 (6 bases). Germline CDR1 and CDR2: SNHLY and FYNNEI. There are 14 residues in the CDR3. Trimming cost V 6 bases and J 6 bases, with 16 bases left between them.